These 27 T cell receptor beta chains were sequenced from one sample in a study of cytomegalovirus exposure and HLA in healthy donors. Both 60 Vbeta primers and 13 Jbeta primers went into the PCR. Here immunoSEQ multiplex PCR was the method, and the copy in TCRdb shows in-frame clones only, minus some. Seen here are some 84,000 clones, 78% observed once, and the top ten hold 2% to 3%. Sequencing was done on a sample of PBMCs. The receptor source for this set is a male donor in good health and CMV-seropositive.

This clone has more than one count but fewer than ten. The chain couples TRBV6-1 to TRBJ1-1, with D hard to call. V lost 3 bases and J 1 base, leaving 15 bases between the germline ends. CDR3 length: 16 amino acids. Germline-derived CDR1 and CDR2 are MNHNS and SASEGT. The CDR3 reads CASSDGSPGRNTEAFF. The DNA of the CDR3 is TGTGCCAGCAGTGACGGTTCCCCTGGGAGGAACACTGAAGCTTTCTTT.

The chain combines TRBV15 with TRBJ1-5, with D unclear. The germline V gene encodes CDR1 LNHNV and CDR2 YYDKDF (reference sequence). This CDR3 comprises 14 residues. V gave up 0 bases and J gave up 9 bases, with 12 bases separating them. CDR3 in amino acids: CATSRDFIGGPQHF. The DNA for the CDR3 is TGTGCCACCAGCAGAGACTTCATCGGTGGGCCCCAGCATTTT.

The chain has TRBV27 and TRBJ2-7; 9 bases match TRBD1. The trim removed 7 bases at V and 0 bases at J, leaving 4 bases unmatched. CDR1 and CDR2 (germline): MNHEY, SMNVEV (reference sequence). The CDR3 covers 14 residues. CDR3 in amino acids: CASTGTGSSYEQYF. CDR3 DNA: TGTGCCAGCACCGGGACAGGGAGCTCCTACGAGCAGTACTTC.

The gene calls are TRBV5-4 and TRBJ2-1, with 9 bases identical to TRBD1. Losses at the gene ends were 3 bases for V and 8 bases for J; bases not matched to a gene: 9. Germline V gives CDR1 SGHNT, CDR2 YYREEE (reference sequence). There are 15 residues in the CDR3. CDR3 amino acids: CASSYTGTGTDEQFF. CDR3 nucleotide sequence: TGTGCCAGCAGCTATACCGGGACAGGGACGGATGAGCAGTTCTTC. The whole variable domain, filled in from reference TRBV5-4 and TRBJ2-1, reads ETGVTQSPTHLIKTRGQQVTLRCSSQSGHNTVSWYQQALGQGPQFIFQYYREEENGRGNFPPRFSGLQFPNYSSELNVNALELDDSALYLCASSYTGTGTDEQFFGPGTRLTVL.

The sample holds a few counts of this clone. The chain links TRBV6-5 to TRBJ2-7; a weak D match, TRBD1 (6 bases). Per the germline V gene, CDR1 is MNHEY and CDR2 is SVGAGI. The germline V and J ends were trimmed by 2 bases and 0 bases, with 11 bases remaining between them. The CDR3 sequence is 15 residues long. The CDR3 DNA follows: TGTGCCAGCAGTTACGGGGACACGAGCTCCTACGAGCAGTACTTC. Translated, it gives CASSYGDTSSYEQYF.

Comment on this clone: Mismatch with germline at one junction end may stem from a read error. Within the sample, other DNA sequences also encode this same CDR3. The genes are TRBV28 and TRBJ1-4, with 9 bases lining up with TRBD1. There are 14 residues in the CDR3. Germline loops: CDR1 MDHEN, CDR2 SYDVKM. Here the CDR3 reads CASRGTGTNEKLFF. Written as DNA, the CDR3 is TGTGCCAGCAGGGGGACAGGGACTAATGAAAAGCTGTTTTTT.

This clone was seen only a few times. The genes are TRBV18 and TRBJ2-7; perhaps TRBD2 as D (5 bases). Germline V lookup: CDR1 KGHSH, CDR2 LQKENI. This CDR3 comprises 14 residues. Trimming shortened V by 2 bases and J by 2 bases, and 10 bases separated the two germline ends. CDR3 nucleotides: TGTGCCAGCTCACCAGAGCGGACCACCTACGAGCAGTACTTC. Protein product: CASSPERTTYEQYF.

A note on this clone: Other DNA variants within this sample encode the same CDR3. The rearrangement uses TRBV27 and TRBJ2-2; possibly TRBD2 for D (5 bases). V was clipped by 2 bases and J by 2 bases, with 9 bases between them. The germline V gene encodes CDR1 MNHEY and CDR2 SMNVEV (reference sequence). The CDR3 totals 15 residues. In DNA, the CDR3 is TGTGCCAGCAGTTTACTCGCGGGCAACACCGGGGAGCTGTTTTTT. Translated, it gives CASSLLAGNTGELFF.

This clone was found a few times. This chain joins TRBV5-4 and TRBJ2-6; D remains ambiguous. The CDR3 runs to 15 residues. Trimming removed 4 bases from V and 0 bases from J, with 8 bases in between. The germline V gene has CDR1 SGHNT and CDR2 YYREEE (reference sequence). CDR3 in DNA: TGTGCCAGCAGCGCCCCTAGCTCTGGGGCCAACGTCCTGACTTTC. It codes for CASSAPSSGANVLTF.

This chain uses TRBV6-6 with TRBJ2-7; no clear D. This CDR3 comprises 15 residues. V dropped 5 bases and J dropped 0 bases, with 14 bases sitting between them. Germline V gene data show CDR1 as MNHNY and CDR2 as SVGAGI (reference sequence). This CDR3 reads CASSPPVKSSYEQYF. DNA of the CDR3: TGTGCCAGCAGTCCCCCGGTCAAATCCTCCTACGAGCAGTACTTC.

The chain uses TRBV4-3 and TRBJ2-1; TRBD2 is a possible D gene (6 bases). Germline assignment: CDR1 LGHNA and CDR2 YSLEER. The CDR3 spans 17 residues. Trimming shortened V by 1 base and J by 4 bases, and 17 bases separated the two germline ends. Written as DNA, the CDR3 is TGCGCCAGCAGCCAAGTGGGGGTTGGGACTTTTTACAATGAGCAGTTCTTC. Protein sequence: CASSQVGVGTFYNEQFF.

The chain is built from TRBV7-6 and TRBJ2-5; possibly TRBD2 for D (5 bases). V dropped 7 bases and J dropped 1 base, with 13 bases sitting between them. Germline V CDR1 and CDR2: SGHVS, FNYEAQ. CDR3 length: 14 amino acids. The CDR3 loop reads CASTPRGIQETQYF. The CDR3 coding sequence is TGTGCCAGCACCCCACGAGGGATCCAAGAGACCCAGTACTTC. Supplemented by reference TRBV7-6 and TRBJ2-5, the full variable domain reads GAGVSQSPRYKVTKRGQDVALRCDPISGHVSLYWYRQALGQGPEFLTYFNYEAQQDKSGLPNDRFSAERPEGSISTLTIQRTEQRDSAMYRCASTPRGIQETQYFGPGTRLLVL.

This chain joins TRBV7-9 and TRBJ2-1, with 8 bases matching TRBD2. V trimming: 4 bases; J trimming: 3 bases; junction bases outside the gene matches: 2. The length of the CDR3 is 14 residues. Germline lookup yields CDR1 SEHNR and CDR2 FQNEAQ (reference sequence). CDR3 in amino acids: CASSYSGNYNEQFF. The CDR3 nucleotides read TGTGCCAGCAGCTATAGCGGGAACTACAATGAGCAGTTCTTC.

The CDR3 coding sequence is TGTGCCAGCAGCTTAGACACCTACAATGAGCAGTTCTTC. Amino acid sequence: CASSLDTYNEQFF. This chain links TRBV7-8 with TRBJ2-1, with D unresolved. The germline V gene encodes CDR1 SGHVS and CDR2 FQNEAQ. This CDR3 is 13 amino acids long. Trimming shortened V by 1 base and J by 2 bases, and 3 bases separated the two germline ends.

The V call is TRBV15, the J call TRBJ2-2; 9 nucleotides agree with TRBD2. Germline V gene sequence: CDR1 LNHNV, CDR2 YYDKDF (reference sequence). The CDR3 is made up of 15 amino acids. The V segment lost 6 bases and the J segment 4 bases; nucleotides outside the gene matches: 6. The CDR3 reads CATRGGRASTGELFF. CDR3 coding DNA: TGTGCCACCAGGGGCGGGAGGGCCTCCACCGGGGAGCTGTTTTTT.

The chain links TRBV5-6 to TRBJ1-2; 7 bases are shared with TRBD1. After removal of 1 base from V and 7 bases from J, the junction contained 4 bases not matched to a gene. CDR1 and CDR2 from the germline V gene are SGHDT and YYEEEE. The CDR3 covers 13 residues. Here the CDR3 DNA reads TGTGCCAGCAGCTTGTACAGGGGTGGTGGCTACACCTTC. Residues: CASSLYRGGGYTF.

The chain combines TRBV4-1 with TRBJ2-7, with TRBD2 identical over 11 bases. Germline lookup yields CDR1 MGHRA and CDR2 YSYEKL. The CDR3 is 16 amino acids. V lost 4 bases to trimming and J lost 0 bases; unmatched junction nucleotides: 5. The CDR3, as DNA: TGCGCCAGCAGCCGAGGGACTAGCGGTAGCTCCTACGAGCAGTACTTC. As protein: CASSRGTSGSSYEQYF.

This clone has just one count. CDR3 DNA: TGTGCCAGCAGCCCTGGGACGGCTAGCGGGATAGGGGAGCTGTTTTTT. Amino acid sequence: CASSPGTASGIGELFF. The chain recombines TRBV6-4 with TRBJ2-2, with 9 bases lining up with TRBD2. The CDR3 is 16 amino acids. In germline, CDR1 is MRHNA, CDR2 SNTAGT. The V gene end was trimmed by 6 bases and the J gene end by 8 bases; junction bases not matched to a gene: 13.

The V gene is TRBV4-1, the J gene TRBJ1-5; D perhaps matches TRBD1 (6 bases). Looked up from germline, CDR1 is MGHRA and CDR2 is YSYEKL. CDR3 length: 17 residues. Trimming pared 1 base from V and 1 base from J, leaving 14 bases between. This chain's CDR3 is CASSQGLGAGSNQPQHF. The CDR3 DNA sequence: TGCGCCAGCAGCCAAGGTTTGGGGGCCGGGAGCAATCAGCCCCAGCATTTT.

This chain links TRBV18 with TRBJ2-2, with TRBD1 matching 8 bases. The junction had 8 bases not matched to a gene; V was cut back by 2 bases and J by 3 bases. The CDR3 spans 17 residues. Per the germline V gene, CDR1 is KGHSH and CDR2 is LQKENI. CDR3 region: CASSPNRQGTYTGELFF. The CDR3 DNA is TGTGCCAGCTCACCAAACCGACAGGGGACATACACCGGGGAGCTGTTTTTT.

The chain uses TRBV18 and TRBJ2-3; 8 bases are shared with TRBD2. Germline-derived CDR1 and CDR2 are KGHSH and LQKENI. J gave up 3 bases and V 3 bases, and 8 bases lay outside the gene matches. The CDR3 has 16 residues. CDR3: CASSPPGAGATDTQYF. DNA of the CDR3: TGTGCCAGCTCACCCCCAGGAGCGGGAGCGACAGATACGCAGTATTTT.

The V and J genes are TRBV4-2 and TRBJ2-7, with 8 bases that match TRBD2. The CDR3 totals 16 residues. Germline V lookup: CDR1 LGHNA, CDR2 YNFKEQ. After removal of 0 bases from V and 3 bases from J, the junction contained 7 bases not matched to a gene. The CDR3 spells CASSQDRSSGSYEQYF. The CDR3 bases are TGTGCCAGCAGCCAAGATCGGTCCAGCGGGAGCTACGAGCAGTACTTC.

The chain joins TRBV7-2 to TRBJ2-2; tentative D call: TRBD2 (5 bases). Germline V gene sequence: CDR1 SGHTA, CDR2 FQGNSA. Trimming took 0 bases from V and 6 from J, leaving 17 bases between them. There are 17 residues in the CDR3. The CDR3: CASSLAARPRGSGELFF. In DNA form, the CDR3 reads TGTGCCAGCAGCTTAGCGGCGCGACCTCGGGGTTCCGGGGAGCTGTTTTTT.

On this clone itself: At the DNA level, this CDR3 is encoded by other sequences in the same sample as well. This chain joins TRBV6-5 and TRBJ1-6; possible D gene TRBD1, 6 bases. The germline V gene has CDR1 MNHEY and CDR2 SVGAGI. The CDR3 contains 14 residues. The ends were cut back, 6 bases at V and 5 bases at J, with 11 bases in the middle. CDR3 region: CASRAYRDNSPLHF. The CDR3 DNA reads TGTGCCAGCAGGGCTTACAGGGATAATTCACCCCTCCACTTT.

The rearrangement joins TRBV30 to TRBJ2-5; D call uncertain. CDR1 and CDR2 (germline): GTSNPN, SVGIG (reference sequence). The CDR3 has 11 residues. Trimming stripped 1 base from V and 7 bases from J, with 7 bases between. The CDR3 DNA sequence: TGTGCCTGGAGTGGACTCGCGACCCAGTACTTC. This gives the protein CAWSGLATQYF.

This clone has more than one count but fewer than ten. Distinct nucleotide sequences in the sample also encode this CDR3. The CDR3 DNA follows: TGTGCCAGCAGACAGTCGGGAGAGACCCAGTACTTC. It is translated as CASRQSGETQYF. V and J are TRBV19 and TRBJ2-5; D is perhaps TRBD1 (5 bases). Per germline, CDR1 LNHDA and CDR2 SQIVND (reference sequence). The V end was cut by 9 bases, the J end by 4 bases, with 12 bases between. There are 12 residues in the CDR3.

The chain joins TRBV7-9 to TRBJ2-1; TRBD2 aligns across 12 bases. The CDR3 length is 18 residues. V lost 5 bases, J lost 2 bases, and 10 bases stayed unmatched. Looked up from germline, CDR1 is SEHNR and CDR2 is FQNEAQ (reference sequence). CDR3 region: CASSPTGLAGLAYNEQFF. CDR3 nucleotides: TGTGCCAGCAGCCCTACAGGACTAGCGGGGTTGGCCTACAATGAGCAGTTCTTC.